This passage covers 23 T cell receptor beta chains from one sample sequenced in a study of T cell clones after liver transplantation. Data came from immunoSEQ multiplex PCR; TCRdb stores just in-frame clones and leaves some out. The sample includes fewer than 110,000 clones, around 80% of them seen just once. The sequencing used CD4+ T cells from blood, collected around 44 months after liver transplant. The receptor set was obtained from a human patient who received a liver transplant. Part of the T cell pool may stem from the graft donor.

This chain connects TRBV21-1 to TRBJ2-1. TRBV21-1 is given as a pseudogene. The CDR3 is made up of 17 amino acids. The CDR3 DNA follows: TGTGCCAGCAGCAAAGAGGTCAGCCCTTTTGTTCGGAATGAGCAGTTCTTC. This gives the protein CASSKEVSPFVRNEQFF.

This clone appeared a single time. The V gene is TRBV20-1, the J gene TRBJ1-1; D unresolved. V was pared by 4 bases and J by 1 base, with 4 bases between. Germline V gives CDR1 DFQATT, CDR2 SNEGSKA (reference sequence). The CDR3 is made up of 11 amino acids. Here the CDR3 DNA reads TGCAGTGCTAACAGGAACACTGAAGCTTTCTTT. This sequence encodes CSANRNTEAFF.

This clone was seen more than once but under ten times. This chain uses TRBV9 with TRBJ1-2; TRBD1 is a possible D gene (5 bases). The CDR3 is 13 amino acids. Trimming cost V 4 bases and J 8 bases, with 15 bases left between them. From germline, CDR1 is SGDLS and CDR2 YYNGEE. Here the CDR3 reads CASSQSRGVGYTF. CDR3 nucleotides: TGTGCCAGCAGCCAAAGCCGGGGGGTCGGCTACACCTTC. Full variable domain (rest looked up from reference TRBV9 and TRBJ1-2): DSGVTQTPKHLITATGQRVTLRCSPRSGDLSVYWYQQSLDQGLQFLIQYYNGEERAKGNILERFSAQQFPDLHSELNLSSLELGDSALYFCASSQSRGVGYTFGSGTRLTVV.

The chain employs TRBV25-1 and TRBJ1-2, with a possible D match to TRBD1 (5 bases). Trimming took 6 bases from V and 4 from J, leaving 15 bases between them. The CDR3 totals 14 residues. Germline CDR1 is MGHDK and CDR2 is SYGVNS. CDR3 in amino acids: CASRGDSSVYGYTF. CDR3 bases: TGTGCCAGCAGGGGAGACAGTTCTGTCTATGGCTACACCTTC.

Only a few counts were recorded for this clone. This chain connects TRBV11-2 to TRBJ2-5, with 8 bases aligning to TRBD1. Germline V gene sequence: CDR1 SGHAT, CDR2 FQNNGV. The V segment lost 5 bases and the J segment 2 bases; nucleotides outside the gene matches: 4. This CDR3 region has 14 residues. DNA of the CDR3: TGTGCCAGCAGCCTACAGGGGGTTCAAGAGACCCAGTACTTC. It codes for CASSLQGVQETQYF.

This chain joins TRBV4-2 and TRBJ2-7; 8 bases are shared with TRBD2. CDR1 and CDR2 (germline): LGHNA, YNFKEQ. V shed 2 bases, J shed 0 bases, and the junction held 6 bases outside the gene matches. The CDR3 is 16 residues long. The chain's CDR3 is CASSQPSGSASYEQYF. The CDR3 nucleotides read TGTGCCAGCAGCCAACCGAGCGGGAGCGCCTCCTACGAGCAGTACTTC.

CDR3 in amino acids: CASSFDGHYGREAFF. Written as DNA, the CDR3 is TGTGCCAGCAGTTTTGATGGGCATTACGGGCGTGAAGCTTTCTTT. The chain combines TRBV28 with TRBJ1-1; D not resolved. CDR3 length: 15 residues. CDR1 MDHEN and CDR2 SYDVKM come from the germline V gene. Trimming took 3 bases from V and 7 from J, leaving 18 bases between them.

The chain employs TRBV27 and TRBJ2-1, with D possibly TRBD1 on 6 matching bases. Germline assignment: CDR1 MNHEY and CDR2 SMNVEV (reference sequence). The V and J ends lost 7 bases and 12 bases respectively, with 28 bases between them. This CDR3 comprises 16 residues. CDR3 region: CASTGAPGQTKRGQFF. CDR3 DNA sequence: TGTGCCAGCACAGGGGCCCCCGGACAAACAAAAAGGGGGCAGTTCTTC.

J is TRBJ1-6 and V is TRBV19; 11 nucleotides line up with TRBD1. CDR1 and CDR2 from the germline V gene are LNHDA and SQIVND (reference sequence). This CDR3 region has 17 residues. V dropped 5 bases and J dropped 7; count of bases not matched to a gene: 10. The CDR3: CASSPADRGLKNSPLHF. CDR3 coding DNA: TGTGCCAGTAGTCCCGCGGACAGGGGGCTTAAGAATTCACCCCTCCACTTT.

This clone was seen a handful of times. The V and J genes are TRBV11-1 and TRBJ1-5; 7 nucleotides line up with TRBD1. After removal of 5 bases from V and 4 bases from J, the junction contained 5 bases not matched to a gene. This CDR3 has 14 amino acids. Germline lookup yields CDR1 SGHAT and CDR2 FQDESV (reference sequence). The CDR3 DNA reads TGTGCCAGCAGCAGCGACAGGGTAAATCAGCCCCAGCATTTT. This translates into CASSSDRVNQPQHF. Full variable domain (remainder filled in from reference TRBV11-1 and TRBJ1-5): EAEVAQSPRYKITEKSQAVAFWCDPISGHATLYWYRQILGQGPELLVQFQDESVVDDSQLPKDRFSAERLKGVDSTLKIQPAELGDSAMYLCASSSDRVNQPQHFGDGTRLSIL.

The rearrangement uses TRBV11-3 and TRBJ2-3; 15 bases agree with TRBD2. After removal of 3 bases from V and 4 bases from J, the junction contained 5 bases not matched to a gene. This CDR3 contains 17 residues. Germline V gives CDR1 SGHNT, CDR2 YENEEA. CDR3 nucleotides: TGTGCCAGCAGCTTGAGGACTAGCGGGGGGGCCTCAGATACGCAGTATTTT. As protein: CASSLRTSGGASDTQYF.

The V gene is TRBV20-1, the J gene TRBJ2-7; D gene unclear. The germline gives CDR1 DFQATT, CDR2 SNEGSKA (reference sequence). V lost 0 bases to trimming and J lost 5 bases, with 5 bases between them. The CDR3 runs 11 residues. DNA for the CDR3: TGCAGTGCTAGAGATGGCCACGAGCAGTACTTC. Its translation is CSARDGHEQYF.

This chain joins TRBV14 and TRBJ1-2; D is ambiguous. CDR3 length: 16 amino acids. V shed 0 bases and J shed 4 bases, with 15 bases lying between them. Germline-derived CDR1 and CDR2 are SGHDN and FVKESK. CDR3 sequence (DNA): TGTGCCAGCAGCCAAGATCTGGAGGGTGTAGGCTATGGCTACACCTTC. Encoded protein: CASSQDLEGVGYGYTF. The full variable domain, in which reference TRBV14 and TRBJ1-2 provide the parts outside the CDR3, is EAGVTQFPSHSVIEKGQTVTLRCDPISGHDNLYWYRRVMGKEIKFLLHFVKESKQDESGMPNNRFLAERTGGTYSTLKVQPAELEDSGVYFCASSQDLEGVGYGYTFGSGTRLTVV.

This clone was seen a single time. The chain employs TRBV5-1 and TRBJ2-7; D is ambiguous. The ends were cut back, 3 bases at V and 3 bases at J, with 10 bases in the middle. The CDR3 covers 13 residues. Per the germline V gene, CDR1 is SGHRS and CDR2 is YFSETQ. CDR3 bases: TGCGCCAGCAGCTCGCCGGGCCTCTACGAGCAGTACTTC. Encoded protein: CASSSPGLYEQYF.

For the CDR3, the DNA is TGTGCCAGCAGCTTGACTGGCAGAGTGGAGACCCAGTACTTC. The encoded protein is CASSLTGRVETQYF. The rearrangement joins TRBV5-4 to TRBJ2-5; D unclear. Trimming pared 1 base from V and 5 bases from J, leaving 12 bases between. The CDR3 is made up of 14 amino acids. Germline V lookup: CDR1 SGHNT, CDR2 YYREEE (reference sequence). Supplemented by reference TRBV5-4 and TRBJ2-5, the full variable domain reads ETGVTQSPTHLIKTRGQQVTLRCSSQSGHNTVSWYQQALGQGPQFIFQYYREEENGRGNFPPRFSGLQFPNYSSELNVNALELDDSALYLCASSLTGRVETQYFGPGTRLLVL.

This clone was seen only a few times. The chain employs TRBV13 and TRBJ2-5, with 8 bases that match TRBD1. Trimming at V came to 5 bases and at J to 6 bases, leaving 5 bases not matched to a gene. CDR3 length: 13 residues. The germline V gene encodes CDR1 PRHDT and CDR2 FYEKMQ (reference sequence). The CDR3 DNA sequence: TGTGCCAGCAGCGTACAGGGGGTTCAGACCCAGTACTTC. As protein: CASSVQGVQTQYF.

This chain connects TRBV6-1 to TRBJ1-2; unclear D gene. V lost 1 base, J lost 6 bases, and 15 bases lay in between. The germline V gene has CDR1 MNHNS and CDR2 SASEGT. CDR3 size: 15 residues. CDR3 in amino acids: CASSEDILFYDGYTF. The CDR3 nucleotides are TGTGCCAGCAGTGAAGATATATTATTCTATGATGGCTACACCTTC.

V and J are TRBV2 and TRBJ1-5, with D possibly matching TRBD1 (5 bases). Germline V gene data show CDR1 as SNHLY and CDR2 as FYNNEI. The V and J ends lost 7 bases and 7 bases respectively, with 17 bases between them. The CDR3 consists of 14 residues. The CDR3 DNA follows: TGTGCCAGCACCCTGGGGCAGGGTAGGCAGCCCCAGCATTTT. Translated, it gives CASTLGQGRQPQHF.

V usage is TRBV28 and J usage is TRBJ2-5; 9 nucleotides align to TRBD2. Looked up from germline, CDR1 is MDHEN and CDR2 is SYDVKM. Trimming cost V 5 bases and J 7 bases; bases outside gene matches: 20. The CDR3 sequence is 18 residues long. CDR3 nucleotides: TGTGCCAGCAGTCCTCGGGGGGCGGGAGGGCCCTCGGTACGGACCCAGTACTTC. Translated: CASSPRGAGGPSVRTQYF.

The genes are TRBV29-1 and TRBJ1-1; 7 bases are shared with TRBD1. This CDR3 spans 13 amino acids. CDR1 SQVTM and CDR2 ANQGSEA come from the germline V gene. Unmatched junction bases numbered 5, after V lost 6 bases and J lost 1 base. DNA of the CDR3: TGCAGCGTGGCCGGGACAGCGAACACTGAAGCTTTCTTT. Translated: CSVAGTANTEAFF.

The chain joins TRBV30 to TRBJ2-5; D unclear. The CDR3 loop spans 11 amino acids. Trimming shortened V by 7 bases and J by 5 bases, and 11 bases separated the two germline ends. The V gene's germline CDR1 is GTSNPN and CDR2 SVGIG (reference sequence). The CDR3 DNA reads as TGTGCCTATCGCGGTTCGGAGACCCAGTACTTC. Its translation: CAYRGSETQYF.

This chain uses TRBV6-5 with TRBJ2-7, with no clear D. The CDR3 spans 14 residues. V lost 0 bases to trimming and J lost 1 base, with 7 bases between them. The germline gives CDR1 MNHEY, CDR2 SVGAGI. The CDR3 sequence is CASSYSTQSYEQYF. The CDR3 bases are TGTGCCAGCAGTTACTCGACACAATCCTACGAGCAGTACTTC.

This clone was counted between two and nine times. V gene TRBV11-3 combines with J gene TRBJ1-1, with TRBD1 as a possible D gene (5 bases). V was pared by 1 base and J by 3 bases, with 9 bases between. Looked up from germline, CDR1 is SGHNT and CDR2 is YENEEA. This CDR3 comprises 14 residues. The CDR3 DNA follows: TGTGCCAGCAGCTTAGGGGGCGCAGACACTGAAGCTTTCTTT. It specifies CASSLGGADTEAFF.